The clone carrying this TCR beta chain was observed a few times. The antigen is not known. This sample is drawn from a study of T cells in Graves' hyperthyroidism and ophthalmopathy. The CDR3 is made up of 15 amino acids. Trimming shortened V by 0 bases and J by 6 bases, and 18 bases separated the two germline ends. CDR1 DFQATT and CDR2 SNEGSKA come from the germline V gene (reference sequence). Findings and caveats of the study: By a 13 V-J model, ophthalmopathy was set apart from stable hyperthyroidism. Blood also carried most thyroid clonotypes expanded above 0.001.

Amplified TCR beta CDR3 regions came from RNA transcripts. Initially, a first-round RT-PCR of the TCR CDR3 employed the HTBI primer set. MiXCR was run by TCRdb on the multiplex PCR reads, yielding one entry per CDR3 protein. The sample shows over 150,000 distinct CDR3 sequences, about a sixth of them seen only once. The sequenced sample was blood. The source is a woman aged 45-59 years with Graves' hyperthyroidism. The chain carries TRBV20-1 and TRBJ2-7, with D unclear. CDR3: CSARDQQGPYAEQYF. CDR3 bases: TGCAGTGCTAGAGATCAGCAAGGGCCTTACGCCGAGCAGTACTTC.